This T cell receptor (beta chain) was found in a study of cytomegalovirus exposure and HLA in healthy donors. Notes on this clone: Its target is unknown.

Between the trimmed V and J ends, which lost 8 bases and 4 bases, there was a span of 11 bases. Germline V CDR1 and CDR2: ENHRY, SYGVKD. This CDR3 has 12 residues. Findings and caveats of the study: Altogether, some 170 TCR beta chains were recorded as cytomegalovirus-associated.

The PCR ran on 60 Vbeta and 13 Jbeta primers. Repertoires were generated with immunoSEQ multiplex PCR, while TCRdb's copy carries only in-frame clones and drops some. Its clone listing holds around 75,000 clones. The specimen was PBMCs. The TCR sequence derives from a man aged 40-49 years in good health and CMV-seronegative. The chain joins TRBV10-3 to TRBJ1-2; D is ambiguous. The CDR3 is CAIGLGSYGYTF. In DNA, the CDR3 is TGTGCCATCGGCCTAGGAAGCTATGGCTACACCTTC.